This T cell receptor beta chain appears in the sequencing data of a study of cytomegalovirus exposure and HLA in healthy donors. The PCR ran on 60 Vbeta and 13 Jbeta primers. Produced via immunoSEQ multiplex PCR; TCRdb's table is partial and in-frame only. The sample holds more than 110,000 clones; roughly 80% are singletons and the top ten take more than 4.5%. The receptor comes from a woman in her 50s in good health and CMV-seronegative. The sample taken for sequencing was PBMCs.

This CDR3 reads CASSSPNTGGSTEAFF. The CDR3 DNA follows: TGTGCCAGCAGCTCACCTAATACAGGGGGAAGCACTGAAGCTTTCTTT. This chain connects TRBV7-9 to TRBJ1-1; 8 nucleotides agree with TRBD1. The CDR3 runs to 16 residues. V dropped 4 bases and J dropped 4; count of bases not matched to a gene: 11. The V gene's germline CDR1 is SEHNR and CDR2 FQNEAQ (reference sequence).